The T cell receptor beta chain described here comes from a study of blood T cell repertoires in COVID-19. Using immunoSEQ multiplex PCR, the repertoire was profiled, and TCRdb retains in-frame clones only, with some absent. The sample lists about 46,000 clones, about 87% occurring once. J lost 1 base, V lost 0 bases, and 1 base had no gene match. This CDR3 region has 16 residues. Germline V gene lookup returns CDR1 LGHNA and CDR2 YSLEER. The sequenced sample consisted of peripheral blood. The rearrangement joins TRBV4-3 to TRBJ2-3; TRBD2 matches 10 bases. This clonotype was sampled from a human donor in a cohort sampled during active COVID-19. CDR3 amino acids: CASSQELAGGTDTQYF. DNA for the CDR3: TGCGCCAGCAGCCAAGAGCTAGCGGGGGGCACAGATACGCAGTATTTT.